Listed below are T cell receptor beta chains from one sample, sequenced in a study of T cell repertoires in cytomegalovirus infection. One entry per CDR3 protein results from TCRdb running MiXCR on the reads. The sample lists fewer than 1,000,000 distinct CDR3 sequences, about a third seen once, with about an eighth in the top ten. Their recognized antigens are unknown. Sample: cultured CD8+ T cells from PBMCs, taken from culture after CMV antigen stimulation. Every receptor here comes from a human donor in good health (CMV status not recorded). Some clones in this sample may be carry-over from other donors' samples. Each CDR3 is given with its conserved first and last residue. The D gene is left open where the match is weak. Clone size appears in some rows only: once, few, many, or a class for an expanded clone.

D: TRBD1
size: few
J: TRBJ2-3
V: TRBV7-9
CDR3: CASSPVDRAGDTQYF
DNA: TGTGCCAGCAGCCCCGTGGACAGGGCTGGGGATACGCAGTATTTT

D: -
size: once
J: TRBJ1-1
V: TRBV19
CDR3: CASSPPGLSAFF
DNA: TGTGCCAGTAGTCCCCCGGGACTTTCAGCTTTCTTT

D: -
size: -
J: TRBJ2-3
V: TRBV27
CDR3: CASSPGTTTFTDTQYF
DNA: TGTGCCAGCAGTCCCGGGACGACTACTTTCACAGATACGCAGTATTTT

D: -
size: -
J: TRBJ1-1
V: TRBV28
CDR3: CASTLTRGGWVTEAFF
DNA: TGTGCCAGCACCTTAACCAGGGGAGGTTGGGTCACTGAAGCTTTCTTT

D: -
size: -
J: TRBJ1-1
V: TRBV19
CDR3: CASSSGVFGPIPAEAFF
DNA: TGTGCCAGTAGTAGTGGTGTCTTTGGACCGATCCCGGCTGAAGCTTTCTTT

D: -
size: -
J: TRBJ2-5
V: TRBV4-3
CDR3: CASSQSFDRETQYF
DNA: TGCGCCAGCAGCCAAAGCTTCGACAGGGAGACCCAGTACTTC

D: -
size: many
J: TRBJ2-3
V: TRBV7-2
CDR3: CASSLWDSGGSTDTQYF
DNA: TGTGCCAGCAGCTTATGGGACAGCGGGGGAAGCACAGATACGCAGTATTTT

D: -
size: -
J: TRBJ1-2
V: TRBV12-3/TRBV12-4
CDR3: CASRGENPVYGYTF
DNA: TGTGCCAGCAGGGGGGAGAATCCAGTCTATGGCTACACCTTC

D: TRBD1
size: -
J: TRBJ2-3
V: TRBV6-5
CDR3: CASSYSRDRGLDTQYF
DNA: TGTGCCAGCAGTTACTCACGGGACAGGGGTTTAGATACGCAGTATTTT

D: -
size: many
J: TRBJ1-1
V: TRBV7-2
CDR3: CASSLVFTIEAFF
DNA: TGTGCCAGCAGCTTAGTATTCACGATAGAAGCTTTCTTT

D: -
size: -
J: TRBJ1-1
V: TRBV27
CDR3: CASSLMGPGTEAFF
DNA: TGTGCCAGCAGTTTAATGGGTCCGGGCACTGAAGCTTTCTTT

D: -
size: few
J: TRBJ2-5
V: TRBV6-1
CDR3: CASIGETGKETQYF
DNA: TGTGCCAGCATCGGGGAGACGGGTAAAGAGACCCAGTACTTC

D: -
size: -
J: TRBJ2-7
V: TRBV7-8
CDR3: CASSWPGHGVYEQYF
DNA: TGTGCCAGCAGCTGGCCGGGACACGGGGTCTACGAGCAGTACTTC

D: TRBD1
size: many
J: TRBJ2-3
V: TRBV12-3/TRBV12-4
CDR3: CASSIGTGGRDTQYF
DNA: TGTGCCAGCAGTATTGGGACAGGGGGCAGAGATACGCAGTATTTT

D: -
size: few
J: TRBJ1-1
V: TRBV5-5
CDR3: CASSLGTRMNTEAFF
DNA: TGTGCCAGCAGCTTGGGAACACGCATGAACACTGAAGCTTTCTTT

D: -
size: few
J: TRBJ1-1
V: TRBV19
CDR3: CASTLIGQRTNTEAFF
DNA: TGTGCCAGTACCCTAATTGGCCAGCGAACCAACACTGAAGCTTTCTTT